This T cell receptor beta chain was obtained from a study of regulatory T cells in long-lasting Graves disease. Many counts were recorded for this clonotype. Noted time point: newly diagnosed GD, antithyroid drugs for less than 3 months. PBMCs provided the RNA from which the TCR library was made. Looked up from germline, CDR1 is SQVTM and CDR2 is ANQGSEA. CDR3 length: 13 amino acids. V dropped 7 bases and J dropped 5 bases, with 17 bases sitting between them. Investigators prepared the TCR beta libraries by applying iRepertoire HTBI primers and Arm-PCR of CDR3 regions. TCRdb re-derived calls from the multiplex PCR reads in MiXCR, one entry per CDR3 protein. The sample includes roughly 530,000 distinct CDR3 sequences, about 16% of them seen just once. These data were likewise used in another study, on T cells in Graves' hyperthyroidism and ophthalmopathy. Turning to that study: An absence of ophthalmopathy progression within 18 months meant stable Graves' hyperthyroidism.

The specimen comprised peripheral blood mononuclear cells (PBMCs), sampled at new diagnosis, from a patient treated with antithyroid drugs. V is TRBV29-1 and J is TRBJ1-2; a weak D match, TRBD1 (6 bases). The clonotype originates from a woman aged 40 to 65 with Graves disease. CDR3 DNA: TGCAGCGCTGCTACAGGGTCCCTTTATGGCTACACCTTC. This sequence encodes CSAATGSLYGYTF.